The rows below give T cell receptor beta chains drawn from one sample of a study of cytomegalovirus exposure and HLA in healthy donors. TCRdb's table, derived via immunoSEQ multiplex PCR, lists solely in-frame clones and lacks some. The data hold 150,000 or so clones, with over 60% observed a single time. The sequenced sample was PBMCs. The origin of the receptors is a young woman in good health and CMV-seronegative. Each CDR3 is given with its conserved first and last residue. Fields, in order: D gene, clone size, V gene, J gene, CDR3 protein, CDR3 DNA. D genes are given only for firm matches. Clone sizes are given selectively: once, few, many, or a class where the clone is expanded.

d_gene: TRBD1
abundance: NA
v_gene: TRBV28
j_gene: TRBJ1-1
CDR3aa: CASSPAPGGVTEAFF
CDR3nt: TGTGCCAGCAGTCCCGCACCAGGGGGCGTCACTGAAGCTTTCTTT

d_gene: TRBD1
abundance: NA
v_gene: TRBV5-1
j_gene: TRBJ1-4
CDR3aa: CASRETGTTNEKLFF
CDR3nt: TGCGCCAGCAGGGAGACAGGGACAACTAATGAAAAACTGTTTTTT

d_gene: NA
abundance: NA
v_gene: TRBV2
j_gene: TRBJ2-7
CDR3aa: CASSSNRDFYEQYF
CDR3nt: TGTGCCAGCAGTTCCAATCGGGACTTCTACGAGCAGTACTTC

d_gene: NA
abundance: few
v_gene: TRBV25-1
j_gene: TRBJ1-1
CDR3aa: CASNSRGGASEAFF
CDR3nt: TGTGCCAGCAACTCTAGGGGGGGGGCCTCTGAAGCTTTCTTT

d_gene: TRBD1
abundance: NA
v_gene: TRBV28
j_gene: TRBJ2-2
CDR3aa: CASSSSGQGRLPNTGELFF
CDR3nt: TGTGCCAGCAGTTCGTCGGGACAGGGCAGACTTCCGAACACCGGGGAGCTGTTTTTT

d_gene: TRBD1
abundance: NA
v_gene: TRBV7-9
j_gene: TRBJ1-5
CDR3aa: CASSLGAGQGANQPQHF
CDR3nt: TGTGCCAGCAGCTTAGGAGCGGGGCAGGGGGCCAATCAGCCCCAGCATTTT

d_gene: NA
abundance: NA
v_gene: TRBV4-1
j_gene: TRBJ2-5
CDR3aa: CASSPTGGAETQYF
CDR3nt: TGCGCCAGCAGCCCTACTGGGGGCGCAGAGACCCAGTACTTC

d_gene: TRBD2
abundance: NA
v_gene: TRBV19
j_gene: TRBJ2-1
CDR3aa: CASSIGSGSYNEQFF
CDR3nt: TGTGCCAGTAGTATTGGTAGCGGGAGTTACAATGAGCAGTTCTTC

d_gene: TRBD1
abundance: NA
v_gene: TRBV7-2
j_gene: TRBJ1-4
CDR3aa: CASSRVEGAGEKLFF
CDR3nt: TGTGCCAGCAGCCGGGTCGAGGGGGCGGGAGAAAAACTGTTTTTT

d_gene: TRBD2
abundance: NA
v_gene: TRBV7-2
j_gene: TRBJ2-4
CDR3aa: CASSSGGAGGRNIQYF
CDR3nt: TGTGCCAGCAGCTCTGGGGGGGCGGGGGGACGAAACATTCAGTACTTC

d_gene: TRBD1
abundance: NA
v_gene: TRBV5-1
j_gene: TRBJ1-3
CDR3aa: CASSLGQGEGNTIYF
CDR3nt: TGCGCCAGCAGCCTCGGACAGGGGGAAGGAAACACCATATATTTT

d_gene: NA
abundance: NA
v_gene: TRBV5-5
j_gene: TRBJ2-7
CDR3aa: CASSLYYEQYF
CDR3nt: TGTGCCAGCAGCTTGTATTACGAGCAGTACTTC

d_gene: TRBD2
abundance: NA
v_gene: TRBV7-9
j_gene: TRBJ2-1
CDR3aa: CASSSASGSLKGEQFF
CDR3nt: TGTGCCAGCAGCTCTGCTAGCGGGAGTCTTAAGGGTGAGCAGTTCTTC

d_gene: NA
abundance: once
v_gene: TRBV5-5
j_gene: TRBJ1-2
CDR3aa: CASSLEPGWSGYTF
CDR3nt: TGTGCCAGCAGCTTGGAACCAGGGTGGAGTGGCTACACCTTC

d_gene: TRBD2
abundance: NA
v_gene: TRBV5-4
j_gene: TRBJ2-5
CDR3aa: CASSLGGRGAQETQYF
CDR3nt: TGTGCCAGCAGCTTGGGAGGGCGGGGGGCCCAAGAGACCCAGTACTTC

d_gene: NA
abundance: NA
v_gene: TRBV28
j_gene: TRBJ1-5
CDR3aa: CASSSNVQGTGNQPQHF
CDR3nt: TGTGCCAGCAGTTCAAATGTTCAGGGCACCGGCAATCAGCCCCAGCATTTT

d_gene: TRBD2
abundance: NA
v_gene: TRBV9
j_gene: TRBJ2-5
CDR3aa: CASSFRLAGSQETQYF
CDR3nt: TGTGCCAGCAGCTTTCGACTAGCGGGATCTCAAGAGACCCAGTACTTC

d_gene: NA
abundance: NA
v_gene: TRBV2
j_gene: TRBJ2-1
CDR3aa: CASSRESSHNEQFF
CDR3nt: TGTGCCAGCAGTCGTGAAAGCTCTCACAATGAGCAGTTCTTC

d_gene: NA
abundance: NA
v_gene: TRBV18
j_gene: TRBJ1-1
CDR3aa: CASSRTENTEAFF
CDR3nt: TGTGCCAGCTCACGGACAGAGAACACTGAAGCTTTCTTT

d_gene: NA
abundance: few
v_gene: TRBV10-3
j_gene: TRBJ2-5
CDR3aa: CAISESEWASGTQYF
CDR3nt: TGTGCCATCAGTGAGTCGGAATGGGCGAGTGGGACCCAGTACTTC

d_gene: TRBD2
abundance: NA
v_gene: TRBV27
j_gene: TRBJ2-3
CDR3aa: CASSLSSSGRAIDTQYF
CDR3nt: TGTGCCAGCAGTTTATCTTCTAGCGGGAGGGCCATTGATACGCAGTATTTT

d_gene: NA
abundance: NA
v_gene: TRBV6-1
j_gene: TRBJ2-3
CDR3aa: CASSERRSTDTQYF
CDR3nt: TGTGCCAGCAGTGAAAGGAGAAGCACAGATACGCAGTATTTT

d_gene: NA
abundance: few
v_gene: TRBV6-5
j_gene: TRBJ1-1
CDR3aa: CASSYEGLSRAFF
CDR3nt: TGTGCCAGCAGTTACGAGGGCCTGAGCCGAGCTTTCTTT

d_gene: NA
abundance: once
v_gene: TRBV7-3
j_gene: TRBJ1-1
CDR3aa: CASSLVPGLNTEAFF
CDR3nt: TGTGCCAGCAGCTTAGTCCCGGGGTTGAACACTGAAGCTTTCTTT

d_gene: NA
abundance: NA
v_gene: TRBV7-2
j_gene: TRBJ1-2
CDR3aa: CASSFFNYGYTF
CDR3nt: TGTGCCAGCAGCTTCTTTAACTATGGCTACACCTTC

d_gene: TRBD1
abundance: NA
v_gene: TRBV27
j_gene: TRBJ2-7
CDR3aa: CAIRRQGADEQYF
CDR3nt: TGTGCCATCCGGAGGCAGGGGGCGGACGAGCAGTACTTC

d_gene: TRBD1
abundance: NA
v_gene: TRBV10-3
j_gene: TRBJ1-6
CDR3aa: CASTGEVDSPLHF
CDR3nt: TGTGCCAGCACAGGGGAGGTAGATTCACCCCTCCACTTT

d_gene: NA
abundance: NA
v_gene: TRBV19
j_gene: TRBJ1-1
CDR3aa: CASRQGTNTEAFF
CDR3nt: TGTGCCAGTAGGCAGGGGACGAACACTGAAGCTTTCTTT

d_gene: TRBD2
abundance: NA
v_gene: TRBV14
j_gene: TRBJ2-3
CDR3aa: CASSPWTSGATTDTQYF
CDR3nt: TGTGCCAGCAGCCCTTGGACTAGCGGAGCGACCACAGATACGCAGTATTTT

d_gene: TRBD2
abundance: NA
v_gene: TRBV7-9
j_gene: TRBJ2-2
CDR3aa: CASSLTTSGANTGELFF
CDR3nt: TGTGCCAGCAGCTTAACGACTAGCGGGGCAAACACCGGGGAGCTGTTTTTT

d_gene: NA
abundance: NA
v_gene: TRBV7-9
j_gene: TRBJ1-6
CDR3aa: CASTRGGREKSPLHF
CDR3nt: TGTGCCAGCACCCGCGGTGGCAGGGAAAAATCACCCCTCCACTTT

d_gene: NA
abundance: NA
v_gene: TRBV28
j_gene: TRBJ1-1
CDR3aa: CASSLWRQGRKAFF
CDR3nt: TGTGCCAGCAGTTTATGGAGGCAGGGCAGAAAAGCTTTCTTT

d_gene: TRBD1
abundance: NA
v_gene: TRBV7-2
j_gene: TRBJ2-3
CDR3aa: CASSPDRVATDTQYF
CDR3nt: TGTGCCAGCAGCCCGGACAGGGTAGCCACAGATACGCAGTATTTT

d_gene: TRBD1
abundance: NA
v_gene: TRBV9
j_gene: TRBJ2-7
CDR3aa: CASSEGQGDEQYF
CDR3nt: TGTGCCAGCAGCGAGGGACAGGGGGACGAGCAGTACTTC

d_gene: TRBD2
abundance: NA
v_gene: TRBV9
j_gene: TRBJ2-4
CDR3aa: CASSAGLAENSQYF
CDR3nt: TGTGCCAGCAGCGCGGGACTAGCGGAAAACAGTCAGTACTTC

d_gene: NA
abundance: NA
v_gene: TRBV5-4
j_gene: TRBJ2-3
CDR3aa: CASSTRQGGDTQYF
CDR3nt: TGTGCCAGCAGCACTCGACAGGGAGGCGATACGCAGTATTTT

d_gene: TRBD1
abundance: NA
v_gene: TRBV5-6
j_gene: TRBJ2-7
CDR3aa: CASSPPRQGSYEQYF
CDR3nt: TGTGCCAGCAGTCCTCCTAGACAGGGTTCCTACGAGCAGTACTTC

d_gene: TRBD1
abundance: few
v_gene: TRBV7-8
j_gene: TRBJ2-3
CDR3aa: CASSWGDRATDTQYF
CDR3nt: TGTGCCAGCAGCTGGGGAGACAGGGCGACTGATACGCAGTATTTT

d_gene: TRBD2
abundance: NA
v_gene: TRBV13
j_gene: TRBJ2-1
CDR3aa: CASSLRGGRGNEQFF
CDR3nt: TGTGCCAGCAGCCTCCGGGGCGGGAGAGGGAATGAGCAGTTCTTC

d_gene: NA
abundance: few
v_gene: TRBV7-2
j_gene: TRBJ1-1
CDR3aa: CASSLVERAWEAFF
CDR3nt: TGTGCCAGCAGCTTAGTTGAGCGGGCCTGGGAAGCTTTCTTT

d_gene: NA
abundance: NA
v_gene: TRBV5-1
j_gene: TRBJ2-5
CDR3aa: CASSLAVPRETQYF
CDR3nt: TGCGCCAGCAGCTTGGCGGTTCCTCGGGAGACCCAGTACTTC

d_gene: NA
abundance: NA
v_gene: TRBV11-3
j_gene: TRBJ1-1
CDR3aa: CASSLKGTFPNTEAFF
CDR3nt: TGTGCCAGCAGCTTAAAAGGGACATTCCCGAACACTGAAGCTTTCTTT

d_gene: NA
abundance: few
v_gene: TRBV30
j_gene: TRBJ2-1
CDR3aa: CAWSVGTSYNEQFF
CDR3nt: TGTGCCTGGAGTGTCGGGACTTCCTACAATGAGCAGTTCTTC

d_gene: TRBD2
abundance: NA
v_gene: TRBV7-2
j_gene: TRBJ2-5
CDR3aa: CASSAGLAETQYF
CDR3nt: TGTGCCAGCAGCGCCGGACTAGCCGAGACCCAGTACTTC

d_gene: NA
abundance: NA
v_gene: TRBV6-1
j_gene: TRBJ2-1
CDR3aa: CASSELSEQFF
CDR3nt: TGTGCCAGCAGTGAACTCTCGGAGCAGTTCTTC

d_gene: NA
abundance: NA
v_gene: TRBV7-2
j_gene: TRBJ1-5
CDR3aa: CASSLFQSNQPQHF
CDR3nt: TGTGCCAGCAGCTTATTCCAGAGCAATCAGCCCCAGCATTTT

d_gene: NA
abundance: NA
v_gene: TRBV7-6
j_gene: TRBJ2-2
CDR3aa: CASSEWAIYSGELFF
CDR3nt: TGTGCCAGCAGCGAATGGGCTATTTACTCCGGGGAGCTGTTTTTT

d_gene: NA
abundance: NA
v_gene: TRBV15
j_gene: TRBJ1-1
CDR3aa: CATSSRGWTEAFF
CDR3nt: TGTGCCACCAGCAGTCGAGGGTGGACTGAAGCTTTCTTT

d_gene: NA
abundance: NA
v_gene: TRBV4-3
j_gene: TRBJ1-5
CDR3aa: CASSQDRGQPQHF
CDR3nt: TGCGCCAGCAGCCAAGATCGAGGCCAGCCCCAGCATTTT

d_gene: TRBD2
abundance: NA
v_gene: TRBV28
j_gene: TRBJ2-3
CDR3aa: CASSLRLAGADTQYF
CDR3nt: TGTGCCAGCAGTTTAAGACTAGCGGGAGCAGATACGCAGTATTTT

d_gene: TRBD1
abundance: NA
v_gene: TRBV5-6
j_gene: TRBJ2-4
CDR3aa: CASSLGQGARNIQYF
CDR3nt: TGTGCCAGCAGCCTGGGACAGGGGGCGAGAAACATTCAGTACTTC

d_gene: NA
abundance: NA
v_gene: TRBV7-6
j_gene: TRBJ2-1
CDR3aa: CASSPGNGVYNEQFF
CDR3nt: TGTGCCAGCAGCCCTGGTAACGGGGTCTACAATGAGCAGTTCTTC

d_gene: NA
abundance: NA
v_gene: TRBV6-6
j_gene: TRBJ2-1
CDR3aa: CASSSAGSYNEQFF
CDR3nt: TGTGCCAGCAGTTCGGCGGGCTCCTACAATGAGCAGTTCTTC

d_gene: NA
abundance: NA
v_gene: TRBV30
j_gene: TRBJ1-3
CDR3aa: CASTQFAGNTIYF
CDR3nt: TGTGCCTCAACCCAATTCGCGGGAAACACCATATATTTT

d_gene: NA
abundance: NA
v_gene: TRBV5-1
j_gene: TRBJ2-2
CDR3aa: CASSLFPGGELFF
CDR3nt: TGCGCCAGCAGCTTGTTCCCCGGTGGGGAGCTGTTTTTT

d_gene: TRBD1
abundance: NA
v_gene: TRBV2
j_gene: TRBJ1-5
CDR3aa: CASRESGQGVQPQHF
CDR3nt: TGTGCCAGCAGAGAATCCGGACAGGGTGTTCAGCCCCAGCATTTT